The 26 T cell receptor beta chains in this list originate from one sample, sequenced in a study of T-cell reconstitution after alpha-beta-depleted transplantation in children (TCRdb year 2016). Receptor libraries were prepared by PCR. The sequencer listed for this sample is Illumina HiSeq 2500. TCR library preparation used molecular barcoding, with unique molecular identifiers applied to normalize quantification of the TCRbeta repertoire. TCRdb cleaned the public reads at Q25 with fastp, built clones with MiXCR and kept in-frame beta chains. CDR3 protein sequences are deduplicated, and each keeps its most common genes and DNA. Counted in this sample were hundreds of thousands of distinct CDR3 sequences; approximately 16% of them appeared once. The ten largest clones capture 1.1% of the sample. The material was PBMCs from the stem cell graft donor, obtained from the stem cell graft. The receptor set was obtained from a human donor who donated a stem cell graft to a child with acute myeloid leukemia.

In its sample, this clonotype was seen many times. The chain carries TRBV20-1 and TRBJ1-6; D unresolved. Germline CDR1 reads DFQATT; CDR2 reads SNEGSKA (reference sequence). V lost 8 bases, J lost 4 bases, and 15 bases lay in between. The CDR3 spans 14 residues. CDR3 amino acids: CSTATDQYNSPLHF. The CDR3 coding sequence is TGCAGTACGGCTACGGATCAGTATAATTCACCCCTCCACTTT.

This clonotype was recorded a few times. V is TRBV20-1 and J is TRBJ2-1, with D tentatively TRBD2 (6 bases). CDR3 length: 15 residues. The V and J ends lost 3 bases and 2 bases respectively, with 14 bases between them. Germline lookup yields CDR1 DFQATT and CDR2 SNEGSKA (reference sequence). The CDR3 protein is CSASTGTHPYNEQFF. CDR3 coding DNA: TGCAGTGCTAGCACCGGGACTCATCCCTACAATGAGCAGTTCTTC.

The chain carries TRBV6-6 and TRBJ2-7, with a possible D match to TRBD1 (6 bases). Trimming left V 6 bases short and J 3 bases short, with 12 bases between. The CDR3 is made up of 13 amino acids. From germline, CDR1 is MNHNY and CDR2 SVGAGI (reference sequence). CDR3 coding DNA: TGTGCCAGCAGAAAGGACAGTAACTACGAGCAGTACGTC. It is translated as CASRKDSNYEQYV.

This clonotype occurred a few times. The chain uses TRBV5-6 and TRBJ2-3; 7 nucleotides agree with TRBD1. Trimming cost V 4 bases and J 5 bases; bases outside gene matches: 13. This CDR3 contains 16 residues. CDR1 and CDR2 (germline): SGHDT, YYEEEE. In nucleotides, the CDR3 is TGTGCCAGCAGCGAAAGAGGGGGCAGTATCGGAGATACGCAGTATTTT. Translated, it gives CASSERGGSIGDTQYF.

The CDR3 nucleotides read TGCAGTGCTAGATTTTATACAGGGTATACTAATGAAAAACTGTTTTTT. This gives the protein CSARFYTGYTNEKLFF. The chain uses TRBV20-1 and TRBJ1-4, with D maybe TRBD1 (6 bases). The CDR3 runs 16 residues. Germline loops: CDR1 DFQATT, CDR2 SNEGSKA (reference sequence). The V gene lost 2 bases and the J gene lost 2 bases, with 15 bases spanning the gap.

A note on this clonotype: Since a much larger clone is just one base distant, this may be a read error. This chain links TRBV5-1 with TRBJ1-1; D unresolved. CDR3 length equals 13 residues. Germline CDR1 SGHRS, CDR2 YFSETQ. The CDR3 spells CVSSLRLNTEAFF. Here the CDR3 DNA reads TGCGTCAGCAGCTTGAGGCTGAACACTGAAGCTTTCTTT.

This clonotype was seen at least ten times. The chain links TRBV20-1 to TRBJ2-1, with D maybe TRBD1 (7 bases). The CDR3 has 14 residues. In germline, CDR1 is DFQATT, CDR2 SNEGSKA (reference sequence). V was shortened by 2 bases and J by 9 bases, with 17 bases between the two germline ends. CDR3 DNA sequence: TGCAGTGCTAGACAGGGGGGCCCAGAGGGTGAGCAGTTCTTC. This codes for CSARQGGPEGEQFF.

The rearrangement joins TRBV5-1 to TRBJ2-3; maybe TRBD1 (6 bases). CDR1 is SGHRS and CDR2 is YFSETQ in the germline V gene. The germline V and J ends were trimmed by 1 base and 2 bases, with 11 bases remaining between them. This CDR3 is 15 amino acids long. The CDR3 DNA reads TGCGCCAGCAGCTTGCAACAGGGAAACACAGATACGCAGTATTTT. This translates into CASSLQQGNTDTQYF.

The V gene is TRBV20-1, the J gene TRBJ2-3, with 11 positions matching TRBD2. The germline CDR1 and CDR2 sequences are DFQATT and SNEGSKA (reference sequence). CDR3 length equals 14 residues. V lost 6 bases and J lost 2; bases outside the gene matches: 4. The CDR3 spells CSADSGGATDTQYF. For the CDR3, the DNA is TGCAGTGCGGATAGCGGGGGGGCCACAGATACGCAGTATTTT.

This clonotype has just a few counts. The V and J genes are TRBV4-1 and TRBJ1-2; 8 positions agree with TRBD1. V gave up 4 bases and J gave up 8 bases; unmatched junction bases: 6. The germline gives CDR1 MGHRA, CDR2 YSYEKL. The CDR3 contains 13 residues. CDR3 amino acids: CASSRQTGEGYTF. The DNA for the CDR3 is TGCGCCAGCAGCCGCCAGACAGGGGAGGGCTACACCTTC.

This clonotype appeared many times. V is TRBV20-1 and J is TRBJ2-1; 8 bases fit TRBD2. From germline, CDR1 is DFQATT and CDR2 SNEGSKA (reference sequence). The CDR3 has 16 residues. V lost 6 bases, J lost 2 bases, and 12 bases stayed unmatched. CDR3 DNA sequence: TGCAGTGCCATCCGTCCGGGACTAGGGGCCTACAATGAGCAGTTCTTC. Translation gives CSAIRPGLGAYNEQFF.

This clonotype was picked up many times. V gene TRBV27 combines with J gene TRBJ1-1; D unclear. The germline V and J ends were trimmed by 6 bases and 6 bases, with 11 bases remaining between them. This CDR3 has 12 amino acids. CDR1 is MNHEY, CDR2 SMNVEV, per germline (reference sequence). In DNA form, the CDR3 reads TGTGCCAGCAGCCCGGGGTTACCTGAAGCTTTCTTT. It is translated as CASSPGLPEAFF.

The CDR3 is CASGQRAGNQPQHF. The CDR3 nucleotides are TGTGCCAGCGGTCAAAGGGCAGGCAATCAGCCCCAGCATTTT. V is TRBV27 and J is TRBJ1-5, with D hard to call. With 8 bases removed from V and 2 bases from J, the gap between germline ends came to 13 bases. The germline V gene encodes CDR1 MNHEY and CDR2 SMNVEV (reference sequence). This CDR3 is 14 amino acids long.

This clonotype has just a few counts. The V gene is TRBV7-9, the J gene TRBJ1-2; no clear D. The CDR3 extends over 12 amino acids. From germline, CDR1 is SEHNR and CDR2 FQNEAQ (reference sequence). V was shortened by 1 base and J by 7 bases, with 7 bases between the two germline ends. In nucleotides, the CDR3 is TGTGCCAGCAGCTTAGGGGAAGGTGGCTACACCTTC. Residues: CASSLGEGGYTF.

This clonotype was seen repeatedly, ten times or more. This rearrangement joins TRBV20-1 to TRBJ2-3; 7 positions agree with TRBD2. Germline V gene lookup returns CDR1 DFQATT and CDR2 SNEGSKA (reference sequence). The junction had 5 bases not matched to a gene; V was cut back by 8 bases and J by 0 bases. The CDR3 length is 13 residues. The CDR3 sequence: CSSGTVSTDTQYF. The DNA of the CDR3 is TGCAGTAGCGGGACGGTGAGCACAGATACGCAGTATTTT.

This clonotype was counted between two and nine times. V is TRBV12-3 or TRBV12-4 and J is TRBJ2-1; 7 bases are a match to TRBD1. V was clipped by 5 bases and J by 2 bases; unmatched bases: 6. CDR3 size: 15 residues. The CDR3 coding sequence is TGTGCCAGCAGTCCGGGGACAGATACCTACAATGAGCAGTTCTTC. The encoded protein is CASSPGTDTYNEQFF.

This clonotype was seen many times. The chain is built from TRBV27 and TRBJ2-1; D may be TRBD1 or TRBD2 (5 bases each). The germline V gene encodes CDR1 MNHEY and CDR2 SMNVEV (reference sequence). The CDR3 loop spans 14 amino acids. V was pared by 6 bases and J by 6 bases, with 15 bases between. The CDR3 sequence is CASSLGPVPNEQFF. The CDR3 nucleotides read TGTGCCAGCAGCCTGGGACCCGTCCCCAATGAGCAGTTCTTC.

The chain employs TRBV9 and TRBJ2-5; D is possibly TRBD2 (5 bases). CDR3 length equals 15 residues. The germline V and J ends were trimmed by 4 bases and 1 base, with 14 bases remaining between them. CDR1 and CDR2 (germline): SGDLS, YYNGEE. CDR3 DNA sequence: TGTGCCAGCAGCCCCCATCGGGCGGGCCAAGAGACCCAGTACTTC. Its translation is CASSPHRAGQETQYF.

This chain joins TRBV7-7 and TRBJ2-3; the D gene is possibly TRBD1 (6 bases). Trimming stripped 1 base from V and 1 base from J, with 9 bases between. Germline lookup yields CDR1 SSHAT and CDR2 FNYEAQ (reference sequence). The CDR3 is 15 residues long. The CDR3 DNA reads as TGTGCCAGCAGCTTAGAGAGGACAGGCACAGATACGCAGTATTTT. Residues: CASSLERTGTDTQYF. The entire variable domain, with the rest obtained from reference TRBV7-7 and TRBJ2-3, is as follows: GAGVSQSPRYKVTKRGQDVTLRCDPISSHATLYWYQQALGQGPEFLTYFNYEAQPDKSGLPSDRFSAERPEGSISTLTIQRTEQRDSAMYRCASSLERTGTDTQYFGPGTRLTVL.

The sample holds many counts of this clonotype. This chain uses TRBV12-3 or TRBV12-4 with TRBJ2-1, with D uncertain. The CDR3 sequence is 13 residues long. V was cut by 7 bases and J by 5 bases, with 12 bases left in between. The CDR3 reads CASTPTGNNEQFF. CDR3 bases: TGTGCCAGCACCCCTACTGGGAACAATGAGCAGTTCTTC.

This clonotype was detected only a few times. The rearrangement joins TRBV20-1 to TRBJ2-1, with D possibly matching TRBD2 (6 bases). V lost 6 bases and J lost 2, with 23 bases in between. The germline V gene encodes CDR1 DFQATT and CDR2 SNEGSKA (reference sequence). The CDR3 extends over 17 amino acids. The CDR3 sequence is CSAGRDDLAFTYNEQFF. The CDR3 region has the DNA TGCAGTGCGGGCAGGGATGATCTAGCGTTTACCTACAATGAGCAGTTCTTC.

This clonotype was seen repeatedly, ten times or more. This sequence joins TRBV5-1 and TRBJ1-5, with unresolved D. CDR3 length: 13 amino acids. V gave up 1 base and J gave up 5 bases, with 7 bases separating them. CDR1 is SGHRS, CDR2 YFSETQ, per germline. The CDR3 region is CASSLTTDQPQHF. DNA for the CDR3: TGCGCCAGCAGCTTGACGACCGATCAGCCCCAGCATTTT.

J is TRBJ1-1 and V is TRBV20-1; 8 bases fit TRBD1. J was trimmed by 1 base and V by 6 bases; bases with no gene match: 13. CDR1 and CDR2 from the germline V gene are DFQATT and SNEGSKA (reference sequence). The CDR3 length is 16 residues. The CDR3 nucleotides read TGCAGTGCCCCCCGTGGTCCGGGACAGGAGAACACTGAAGCTTTCTTT. It is translated as CSAPRGPGQENTEAFF.

This clonotype has ten or more counts. This chain joins TRBV7-2 and TRBJ2-7; D is ambiguous. Germline V gene sequence: CDR1 SGHTA, CDR2 FQGNSA. V gave up 1 base and J gave up 9 bases, with 7 bases separating them. CDR3 length equals 11 residues. The CDR3, as DNA: TGTGCCAGCAGCTTAGGTGAGAGGCAGTACTTC. Translation: CASSLGERQYF.

This clonotype was detected only a few times. The chain carries TRBV12-3 or TRBV12-4 and TRBJ2-3; the D is unclear. Trimming took off 3 bases at V and 6 bases at J, with 10 bases between the two ends. The length of the CDR3 is 13 residues. The CDR3 reads CASSFGFKDTQYF. CDR3 DNA: TGTGCCAGCAGTTTCGGTTTTAAGGATACGCAGTATTTT.

This clonotype was observed a few times. V is TRBV18 and J is TRBJ1-4, with D uncertain. The CDR3 contains 14 residues. Looked up from germline, CDR1 is KGHSH and CDR2 is LQKENI. Trimming cost V 5 bases and J 5 bases, with 12 bases left between them. This CDR3 is CASSVTGQNEKLFF. The CDR3, as DNA: TGTGCCAGCTCAGTGACCGGGCAGAATGAAAAACTGTTTTTT.